Sequencing of this T cell receptor beta chain was carried out in a study of cytomegalovirus exposure and HLA in healthy donors. The CDR3 is made up of 14 amino acids. The germline gives CDR1 KGHSH, CDR2 LQKENI. The V end was cut by 4 bases, the J end by 2 bases, with 12 bases between. PCR amplification relied on 60 Vbeta primers (plus 13 Jbeta primers). Data came from immunoSEQ multiplex PCR; TCRdb stores just in-frame clones and leaves some out. The table shows about 200,000 clones, with 75% to 90% occurring only once. Overall study findings and caveats: Later analysis associated a missense DCLRE1C variant with TCR beta V- and J-gene trimming. Rarity characterized most TCR sequences, yet some public TCRs appeared in many donors. An analysis was carried out later, and it reportedly showed fewer N-insertions in an Asian-associated ancestry cluster than the approximately 610-donor mean.

This clone showed up just once. Its target is unknown. This receptor was obtained from a woman in her 40s in good health and CMV-seronegative. The sequencing sample was made of PBMCs. The rearrangement joins TRBV18 to TRBJ2-7; D may be TRBD2 (6 bases). CDR3 DNA sequence: TGTGCCAGCTCACGGGGGGATTTAGCCTACGAGCAGTACTTC. Amino acids: CASSRGDLAYEQYF.